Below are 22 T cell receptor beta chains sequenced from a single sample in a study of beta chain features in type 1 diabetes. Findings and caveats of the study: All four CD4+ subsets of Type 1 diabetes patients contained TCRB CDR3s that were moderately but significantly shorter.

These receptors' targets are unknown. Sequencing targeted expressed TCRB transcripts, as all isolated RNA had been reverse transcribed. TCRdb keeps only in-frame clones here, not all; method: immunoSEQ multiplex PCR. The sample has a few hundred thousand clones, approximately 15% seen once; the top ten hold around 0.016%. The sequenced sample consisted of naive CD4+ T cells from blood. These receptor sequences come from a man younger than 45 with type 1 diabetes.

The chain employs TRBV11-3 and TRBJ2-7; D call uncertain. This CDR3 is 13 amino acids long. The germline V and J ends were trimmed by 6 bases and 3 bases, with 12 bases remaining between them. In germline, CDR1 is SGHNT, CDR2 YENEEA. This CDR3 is CASSIGPGYEQYF. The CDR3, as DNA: TGTGCCAGCAGTATCGGTCCGGGCTACGAGCAGTACTTC. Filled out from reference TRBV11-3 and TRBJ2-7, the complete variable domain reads EAGVVQSPRYKIIEKKQPVAFWCNPISGHNTLYWYLQNLGQGPELLIRYENEEAVDDSQLPKDRFSAERLKGVDSTLKIQPAELGDSAVYLCASSIGPGYEQYFGPGTRLTVT.

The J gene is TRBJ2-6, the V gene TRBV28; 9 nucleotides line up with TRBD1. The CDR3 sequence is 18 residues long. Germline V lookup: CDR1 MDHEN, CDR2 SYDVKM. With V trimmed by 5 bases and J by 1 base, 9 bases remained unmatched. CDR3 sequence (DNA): TGTGCCAGCAGTCTGGCCGGGACAGGGAAATCTGGGGCCAACGTCCTGACTTTC. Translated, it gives CASSLAGTGKSGANVLTF.

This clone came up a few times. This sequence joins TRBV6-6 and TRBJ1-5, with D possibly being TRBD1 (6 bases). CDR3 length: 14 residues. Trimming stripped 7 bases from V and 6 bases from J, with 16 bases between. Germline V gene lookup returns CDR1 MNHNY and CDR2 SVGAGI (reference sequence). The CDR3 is CASTKGGRGQPQHF. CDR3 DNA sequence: TGTGCCAGCACTAAGGGGGGGAGAGGTCAGCCCCAGCATTTT.

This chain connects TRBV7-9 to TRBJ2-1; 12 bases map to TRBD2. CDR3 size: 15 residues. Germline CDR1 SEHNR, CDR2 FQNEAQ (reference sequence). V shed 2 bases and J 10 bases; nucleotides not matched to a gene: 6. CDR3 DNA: TGTGCCAGCAGCTTACTCACTAGCGGGAGGAGCGAGCAGTTCTTC. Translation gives CASSLLTSGRSEQFF. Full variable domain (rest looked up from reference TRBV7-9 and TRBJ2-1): DTGVSQNPRHKITKRGQNVTFRCDPISEHNRLYWYRQTLGQGPEFLTYFQNEAQLEKSRLLSDRFSAERPKGSFSTLEIQRTEQGDSAMYLCASSLLTSGRSEQFFGPGTRLTVL.

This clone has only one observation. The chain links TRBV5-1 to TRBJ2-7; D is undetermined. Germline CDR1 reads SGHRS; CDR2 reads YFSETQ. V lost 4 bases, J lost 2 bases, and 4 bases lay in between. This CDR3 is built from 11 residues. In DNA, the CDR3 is TGCGCCAGCAGCGCGGCCTACGAGCAGTACTTC. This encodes CASSAAYEQYF.

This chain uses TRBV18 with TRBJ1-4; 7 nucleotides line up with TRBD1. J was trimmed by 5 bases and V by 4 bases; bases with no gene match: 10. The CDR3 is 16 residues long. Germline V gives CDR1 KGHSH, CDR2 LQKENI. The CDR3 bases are TGTGCCAGCTCACTACTCGACAGGGTCTCAAATGAAAAACTGTTTTTT. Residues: CASSLLDRVSNEKLFF.

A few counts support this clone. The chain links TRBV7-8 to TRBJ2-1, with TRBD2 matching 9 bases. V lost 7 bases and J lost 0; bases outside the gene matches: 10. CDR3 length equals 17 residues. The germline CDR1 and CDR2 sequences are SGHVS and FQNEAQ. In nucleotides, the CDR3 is TGTGCCAGCAAACGGGGGACTAGCCCCAGCTCCTACAATGAGCAGTTCTTC. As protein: CASKRGTSPSSYNEQFF. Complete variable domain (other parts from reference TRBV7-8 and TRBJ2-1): GAGVSQSPRYKVAKRGQDVALRCDPISGHVSLFWYQQALGQGPEFLTYFQNEAQLDKSGLPSDRFFAERPEGSVSTLKIQRTQQEDSAVYLCASKRGTSPSSYNEQFFGPGTRLTVL.

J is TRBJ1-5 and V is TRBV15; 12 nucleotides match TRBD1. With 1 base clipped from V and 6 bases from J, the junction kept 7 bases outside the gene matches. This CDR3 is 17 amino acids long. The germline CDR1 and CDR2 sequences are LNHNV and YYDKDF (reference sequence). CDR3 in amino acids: CATSRGGTGGYIQPQHF. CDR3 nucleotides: TGTGCCACCAGCAGAGGCGGGACAGGGGGCTATATTCAGCCCCAGCATTTT. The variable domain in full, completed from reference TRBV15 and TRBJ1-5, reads DAMVIQNPRYQVTQFGKPVTLSCSQTLNHNVMYWYQQKSSQAPKLLFHYYDKDFNNEADTPDNFQSRRPNTSFCFLDIRSPGLGDTAMYLCATSRGGTGGYIQPQHFGDGTRLSIL.

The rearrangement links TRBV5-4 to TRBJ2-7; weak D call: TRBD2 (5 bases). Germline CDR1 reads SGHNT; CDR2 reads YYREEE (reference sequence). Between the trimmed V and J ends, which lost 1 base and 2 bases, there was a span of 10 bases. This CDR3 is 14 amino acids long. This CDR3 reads CASSLRGSAYEQYF. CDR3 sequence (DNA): TGTGCCAGCAGCTTGCGGGGATCTGCCTACGAGCAGTACTTC.

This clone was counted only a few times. The CDR3 region is CASSIRASREQYF. The DNA of the CDR3 is TGTGCCAGTAGTATCAGGGCTTCCCGGGAGCAGTACTTC. The chain couples TRBV19 to TRBJ2-7, with D possibly being TRBD1 (5 bases). This CDR3 region has 13 residues. V was trimmed by 3 bases and J by 7 bases, leaving 13 bases between them. The germline CDR1 and CDR2 sequences are LNHDA and SQIVND (reference sequence).

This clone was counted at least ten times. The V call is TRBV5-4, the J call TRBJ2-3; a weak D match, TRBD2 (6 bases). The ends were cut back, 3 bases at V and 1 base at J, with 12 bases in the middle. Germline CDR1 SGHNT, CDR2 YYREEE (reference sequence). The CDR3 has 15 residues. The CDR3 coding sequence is TGTGCCAGCAGCTATAGCGGACCCGGCACAGATACGCAGTATTTT. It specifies CASSYSGPGTDTQYF.

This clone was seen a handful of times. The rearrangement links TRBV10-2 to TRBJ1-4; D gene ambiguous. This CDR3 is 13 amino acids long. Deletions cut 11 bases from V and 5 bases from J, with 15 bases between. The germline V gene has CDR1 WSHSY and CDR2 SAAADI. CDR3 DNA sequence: TGCGCCTCATGCAGAGAGGTGAATGAAAAACTGTTTTTT. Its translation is CASCREVNEKLFF.

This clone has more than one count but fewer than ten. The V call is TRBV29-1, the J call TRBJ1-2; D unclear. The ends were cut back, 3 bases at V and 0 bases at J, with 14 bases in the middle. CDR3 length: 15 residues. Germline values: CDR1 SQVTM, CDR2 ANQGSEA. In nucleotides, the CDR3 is TGCAGCGTTGATTTCGTGGGCAGGACTAACTATGGCTACACCTTC. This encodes CSVDFVGRTNYGYTF.

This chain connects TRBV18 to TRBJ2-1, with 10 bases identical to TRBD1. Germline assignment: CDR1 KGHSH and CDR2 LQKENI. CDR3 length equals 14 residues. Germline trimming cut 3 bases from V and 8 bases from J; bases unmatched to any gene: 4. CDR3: CASSPGTGEHEQFF. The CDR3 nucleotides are TGTGCCAGCTCACCCGGGACAGGGGAGCATGAGCAGTTCTTC. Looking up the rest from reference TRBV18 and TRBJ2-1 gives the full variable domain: NAGVMQNPRHLVRRRGQEARLRCSPMKGHSHVYWYRQLPEEGLKFMVYLQKENIIDESGMPKERFSAEFPKEGPSILRIQQVVRGDSAAYFCASSPGTGEHEQFFGPGTRLTVL.

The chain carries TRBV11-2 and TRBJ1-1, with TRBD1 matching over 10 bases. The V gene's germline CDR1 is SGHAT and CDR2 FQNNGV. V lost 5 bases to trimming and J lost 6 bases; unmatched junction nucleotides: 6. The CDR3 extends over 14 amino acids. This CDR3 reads CASSPTGTGAEAFF. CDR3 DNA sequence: TGTGCCAGCAGCCCAACCGGGACAGGGGCTGAAGCTTTCTTT.

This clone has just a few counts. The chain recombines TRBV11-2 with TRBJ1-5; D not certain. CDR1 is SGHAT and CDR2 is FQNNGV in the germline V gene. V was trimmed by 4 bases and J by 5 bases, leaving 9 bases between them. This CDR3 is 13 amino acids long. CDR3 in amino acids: CASSSNSDQPQHF. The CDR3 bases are TGTGCCAGCAGCTCCAACAGTGATCAGCCCCAGCATTTT.

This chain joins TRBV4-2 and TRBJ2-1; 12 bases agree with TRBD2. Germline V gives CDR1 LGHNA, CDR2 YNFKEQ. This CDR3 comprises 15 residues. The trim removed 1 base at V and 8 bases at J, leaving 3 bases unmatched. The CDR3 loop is CASSQGTSGIDEQFF. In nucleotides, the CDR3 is TGTGCCAGCAGCCAAGGGACTAGCGGGATCGATGAGCAGTTCTTC.

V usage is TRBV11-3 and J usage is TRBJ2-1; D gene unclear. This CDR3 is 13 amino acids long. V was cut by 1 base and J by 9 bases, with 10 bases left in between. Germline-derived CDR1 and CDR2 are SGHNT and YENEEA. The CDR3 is CASSLGLEFEQFF. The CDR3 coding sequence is TGTGCCAGCAGCTTAGGGTTGGAGTTTGAGCAGTTCTTC. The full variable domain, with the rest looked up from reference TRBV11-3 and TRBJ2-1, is EAGVVQSPRYKIIEKKQPVAFWCNPISGHNTLYWYLQNLGQGPELLIRYENEEAVDDSQLPKDRFSAERLKGVDSTLKIQPAELGDSAVYLCASSLGLEFEQFFGPGTRLTVL.

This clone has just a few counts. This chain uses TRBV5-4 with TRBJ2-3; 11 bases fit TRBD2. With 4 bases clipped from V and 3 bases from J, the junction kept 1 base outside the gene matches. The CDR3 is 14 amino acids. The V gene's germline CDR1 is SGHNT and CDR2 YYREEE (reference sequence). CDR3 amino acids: CASSTSGSTDTQYF. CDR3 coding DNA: TGTGCCAGCAGCACTAGCGGGAGTACAGATACGCAGTATTTT.

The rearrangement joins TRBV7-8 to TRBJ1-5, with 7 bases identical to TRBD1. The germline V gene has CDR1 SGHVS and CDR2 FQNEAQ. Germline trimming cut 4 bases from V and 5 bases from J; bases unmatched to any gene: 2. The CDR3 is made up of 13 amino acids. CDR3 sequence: CASSSGTDQPQHF. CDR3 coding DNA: TGTGCCAGCAGCTCTGGGACAGATCAGCCCCAGCATTTT.

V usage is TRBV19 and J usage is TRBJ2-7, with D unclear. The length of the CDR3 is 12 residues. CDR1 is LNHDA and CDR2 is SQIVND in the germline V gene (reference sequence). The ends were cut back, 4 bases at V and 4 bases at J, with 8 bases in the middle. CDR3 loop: CASSRRGYEQYF. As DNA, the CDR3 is TGTGCCAGTAGTAGACGAGGATACGAGCAGTACTTC.

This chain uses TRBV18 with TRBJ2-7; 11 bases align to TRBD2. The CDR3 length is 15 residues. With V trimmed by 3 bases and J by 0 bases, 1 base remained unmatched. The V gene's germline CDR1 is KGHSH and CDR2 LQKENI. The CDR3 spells CASSPTSGTSYEQYF. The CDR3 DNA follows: TGTGCCAGCTCACCGACTAGCGGGACCTCCTACGAGCAGTACTTC.